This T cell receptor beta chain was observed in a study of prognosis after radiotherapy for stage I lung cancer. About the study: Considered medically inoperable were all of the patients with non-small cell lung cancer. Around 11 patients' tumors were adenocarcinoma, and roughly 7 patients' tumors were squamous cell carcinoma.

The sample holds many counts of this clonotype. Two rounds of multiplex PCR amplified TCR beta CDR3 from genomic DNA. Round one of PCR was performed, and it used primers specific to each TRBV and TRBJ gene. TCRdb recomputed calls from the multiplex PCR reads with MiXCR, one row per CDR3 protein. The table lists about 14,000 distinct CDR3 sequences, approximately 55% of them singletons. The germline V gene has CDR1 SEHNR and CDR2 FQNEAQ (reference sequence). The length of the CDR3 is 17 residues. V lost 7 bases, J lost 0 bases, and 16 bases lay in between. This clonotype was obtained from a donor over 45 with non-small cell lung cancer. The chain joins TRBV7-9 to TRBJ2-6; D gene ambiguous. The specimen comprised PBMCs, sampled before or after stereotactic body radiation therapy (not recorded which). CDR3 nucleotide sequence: TGTGCCAGCATCGTCGGAACACTCGGCTCTGGGGCCAACGTCCTGACTTTC. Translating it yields CASIVGTLGSGANVLTF.